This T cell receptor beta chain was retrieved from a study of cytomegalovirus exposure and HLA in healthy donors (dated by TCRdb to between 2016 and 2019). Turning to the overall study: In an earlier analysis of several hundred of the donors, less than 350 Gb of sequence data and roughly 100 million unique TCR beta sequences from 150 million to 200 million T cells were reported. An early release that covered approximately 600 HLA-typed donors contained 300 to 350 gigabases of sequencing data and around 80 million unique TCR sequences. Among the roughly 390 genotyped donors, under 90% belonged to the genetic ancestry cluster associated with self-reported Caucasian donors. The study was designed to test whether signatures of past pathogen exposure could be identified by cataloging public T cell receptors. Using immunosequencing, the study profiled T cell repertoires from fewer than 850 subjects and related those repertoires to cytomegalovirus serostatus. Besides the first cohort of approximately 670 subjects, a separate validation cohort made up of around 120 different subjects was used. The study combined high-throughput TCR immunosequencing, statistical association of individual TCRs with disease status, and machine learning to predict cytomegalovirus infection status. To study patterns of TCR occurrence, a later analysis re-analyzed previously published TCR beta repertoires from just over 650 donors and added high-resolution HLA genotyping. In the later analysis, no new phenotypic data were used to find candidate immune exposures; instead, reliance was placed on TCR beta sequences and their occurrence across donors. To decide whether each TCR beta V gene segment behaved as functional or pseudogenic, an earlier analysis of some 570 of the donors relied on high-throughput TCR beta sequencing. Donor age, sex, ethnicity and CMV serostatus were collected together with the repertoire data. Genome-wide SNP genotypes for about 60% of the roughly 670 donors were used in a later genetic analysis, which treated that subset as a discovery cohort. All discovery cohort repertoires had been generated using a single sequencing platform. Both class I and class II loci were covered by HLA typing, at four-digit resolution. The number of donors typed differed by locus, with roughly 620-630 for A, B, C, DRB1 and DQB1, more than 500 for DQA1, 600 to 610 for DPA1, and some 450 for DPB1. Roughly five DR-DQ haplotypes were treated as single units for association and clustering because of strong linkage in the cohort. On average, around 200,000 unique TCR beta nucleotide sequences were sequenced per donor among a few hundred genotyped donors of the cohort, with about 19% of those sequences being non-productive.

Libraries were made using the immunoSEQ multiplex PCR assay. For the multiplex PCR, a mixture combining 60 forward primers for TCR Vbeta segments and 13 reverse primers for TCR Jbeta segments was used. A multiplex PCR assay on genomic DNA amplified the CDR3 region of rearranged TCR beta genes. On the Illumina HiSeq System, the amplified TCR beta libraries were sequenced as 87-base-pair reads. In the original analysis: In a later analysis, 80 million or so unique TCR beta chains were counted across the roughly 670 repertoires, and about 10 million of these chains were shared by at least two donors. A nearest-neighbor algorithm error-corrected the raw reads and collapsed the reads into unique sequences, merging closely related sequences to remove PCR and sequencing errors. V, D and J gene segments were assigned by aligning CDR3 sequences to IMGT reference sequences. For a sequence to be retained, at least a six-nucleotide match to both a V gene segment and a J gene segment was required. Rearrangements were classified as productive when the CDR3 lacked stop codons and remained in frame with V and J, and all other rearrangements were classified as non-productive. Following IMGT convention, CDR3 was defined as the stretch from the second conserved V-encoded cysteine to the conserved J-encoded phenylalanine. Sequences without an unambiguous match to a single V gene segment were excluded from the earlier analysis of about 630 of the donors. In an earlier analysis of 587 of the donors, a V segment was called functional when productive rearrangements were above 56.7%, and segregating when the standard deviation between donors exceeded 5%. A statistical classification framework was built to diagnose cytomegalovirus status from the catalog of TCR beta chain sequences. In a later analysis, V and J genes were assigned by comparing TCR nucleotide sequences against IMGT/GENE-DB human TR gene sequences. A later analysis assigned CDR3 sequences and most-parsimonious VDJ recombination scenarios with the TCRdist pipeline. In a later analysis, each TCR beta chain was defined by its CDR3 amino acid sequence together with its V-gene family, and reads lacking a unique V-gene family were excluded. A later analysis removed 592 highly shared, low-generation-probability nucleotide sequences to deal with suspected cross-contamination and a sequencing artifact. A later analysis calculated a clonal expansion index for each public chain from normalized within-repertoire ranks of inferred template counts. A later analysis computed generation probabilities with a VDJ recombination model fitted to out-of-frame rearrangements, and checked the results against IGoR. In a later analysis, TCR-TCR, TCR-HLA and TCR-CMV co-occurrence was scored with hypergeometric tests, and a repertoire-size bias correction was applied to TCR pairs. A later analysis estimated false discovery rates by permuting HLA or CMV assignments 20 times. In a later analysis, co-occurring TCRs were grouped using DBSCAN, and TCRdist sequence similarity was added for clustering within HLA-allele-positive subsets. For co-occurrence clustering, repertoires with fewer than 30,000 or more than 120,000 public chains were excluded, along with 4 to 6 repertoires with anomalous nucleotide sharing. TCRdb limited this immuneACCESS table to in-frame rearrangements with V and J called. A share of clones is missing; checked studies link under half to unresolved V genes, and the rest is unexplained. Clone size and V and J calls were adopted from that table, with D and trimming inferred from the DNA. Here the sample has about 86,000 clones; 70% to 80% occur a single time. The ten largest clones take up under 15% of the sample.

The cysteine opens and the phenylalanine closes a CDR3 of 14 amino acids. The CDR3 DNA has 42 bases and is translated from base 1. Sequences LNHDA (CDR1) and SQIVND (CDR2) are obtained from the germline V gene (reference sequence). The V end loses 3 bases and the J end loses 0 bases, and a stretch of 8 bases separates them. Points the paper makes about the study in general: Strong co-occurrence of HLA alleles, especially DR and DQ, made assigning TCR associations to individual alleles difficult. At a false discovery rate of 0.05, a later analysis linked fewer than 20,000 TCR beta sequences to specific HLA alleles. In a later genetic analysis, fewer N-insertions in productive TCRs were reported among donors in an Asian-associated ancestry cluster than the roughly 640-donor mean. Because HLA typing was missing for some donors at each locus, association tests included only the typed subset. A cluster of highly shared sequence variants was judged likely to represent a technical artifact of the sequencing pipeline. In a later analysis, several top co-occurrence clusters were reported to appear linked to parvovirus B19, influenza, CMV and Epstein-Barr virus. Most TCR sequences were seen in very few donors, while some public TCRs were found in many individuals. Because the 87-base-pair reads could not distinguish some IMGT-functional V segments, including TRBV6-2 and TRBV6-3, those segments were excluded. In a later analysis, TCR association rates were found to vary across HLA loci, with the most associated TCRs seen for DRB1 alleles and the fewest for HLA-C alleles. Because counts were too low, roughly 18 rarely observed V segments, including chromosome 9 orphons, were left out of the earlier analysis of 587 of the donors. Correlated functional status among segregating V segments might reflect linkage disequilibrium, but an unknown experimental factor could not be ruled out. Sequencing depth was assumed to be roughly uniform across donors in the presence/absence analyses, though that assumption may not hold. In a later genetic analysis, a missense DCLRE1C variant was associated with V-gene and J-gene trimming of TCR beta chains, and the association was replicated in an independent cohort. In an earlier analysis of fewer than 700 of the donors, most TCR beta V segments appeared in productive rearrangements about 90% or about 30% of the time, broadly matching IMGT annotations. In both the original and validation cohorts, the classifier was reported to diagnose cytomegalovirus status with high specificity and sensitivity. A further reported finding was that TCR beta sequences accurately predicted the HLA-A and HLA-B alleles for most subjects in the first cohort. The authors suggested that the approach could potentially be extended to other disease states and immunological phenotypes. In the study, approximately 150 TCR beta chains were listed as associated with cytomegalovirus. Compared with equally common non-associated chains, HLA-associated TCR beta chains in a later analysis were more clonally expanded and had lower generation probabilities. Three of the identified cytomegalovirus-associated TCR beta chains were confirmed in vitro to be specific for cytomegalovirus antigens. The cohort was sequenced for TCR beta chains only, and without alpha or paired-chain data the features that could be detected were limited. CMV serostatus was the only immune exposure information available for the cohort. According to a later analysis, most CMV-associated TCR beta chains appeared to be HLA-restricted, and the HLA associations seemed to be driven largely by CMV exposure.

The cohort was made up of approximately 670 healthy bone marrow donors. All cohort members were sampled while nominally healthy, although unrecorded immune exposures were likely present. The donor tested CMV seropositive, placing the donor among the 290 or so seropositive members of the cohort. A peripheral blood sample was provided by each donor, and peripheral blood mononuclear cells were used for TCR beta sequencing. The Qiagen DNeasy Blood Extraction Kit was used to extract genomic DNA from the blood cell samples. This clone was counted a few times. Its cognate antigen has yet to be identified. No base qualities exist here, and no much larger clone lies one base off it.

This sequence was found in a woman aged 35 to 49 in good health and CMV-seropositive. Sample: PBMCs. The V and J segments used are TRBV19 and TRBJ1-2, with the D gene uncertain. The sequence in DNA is TGTGCCAGTAGTATCGGGAGTACTAACTATGGCTACACCTTC. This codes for CASSIGSTNYGYTF.